Below are 18 T cell receptor beta chains sequenced from a single sample in a study of cytomegalovirus exposure and HLA in healthy donors. PCR used 60 Vbeta primers and 13 Jbeta primers. The data were produced by immunoSEQ multiplex PCR, yet TCRdb's version contains in-frame clones alone and is incomplete. The data hold 150,000 to 160,000 clones, with roughly 70% observed a single time. The material sequenced was PBMCs. Source of these receptors: a man aged 30 to 45 in good health and CMV-seronegative.

This chain joins TRBV7-7 and TRBJ2-5; 7 bases are a match to TRBD1. CDR1 and CDR2 (germline): SSHAT, FNYEAQ (reference sequence). CDR3 size: 15 residues. J lost 1 base, V lost 4 bases, and 6 bases had no gene match. This CDR3 is CASSSEGALQETQYF. The CDR3 DNA reads as TGTGCCAGCAGCTCCGAGGGGGCCCTCCAAGAGACCCAGTACTTC.

This clone was recorded only once. The chain carries TRBV9 and TRBJ2-3, with TRBD1 identical over 8 bases. After removal of 3 bases from V and 4 bases from J, the junction contained 7 bases not matched to a gene. In germline, CDR1 is SGDLS, CDR2 YYNGEE. This CDR3 contains 15 residues. The CDR3 here is CASSGRGRGPDTQYF. CDR3 DNA: TGTGCCAGCAGCGGGCGGGGCAGGGGGCCAGATACGCAGTATTTT.

The rearrangement uses TRBV28 and TRBJ1-1, with 8 bases matching TRBD1. Germline V gene lookup returns CDR1 MDHEN and CDR2 SYDVKM. J gave up 4 bases and V 3 bases, and 10 bases lay outside the gene matches. The CDR3 is made up of 16 amino acids. The CDR3, as DNA: TGTGCCAGCAGTTTCCCCCAGGGGGCTGGGAGCACTGAAGCTTTCTTT. Protein: CASSFPQGAGSTEAFF.

This clone showed up just a few times. V is TRBV11-1 and J is TRBJ1-1; D not certain. With 5 bases removed from V and 10 bases from J, the gap between germline ends came to 11 bases. The CDR3 is 11 residues long. CDR1 is SGHAT, CDR2 FQDESV, per germline (reference sequence). The DNA for the CDR3 is TGTGCCAGCAGCCCAGGCCCAAGAGCTTTCTTT. Amino acid sequence: CASSPGPRAFF. The full variable domain, with the rest looked up from reference TRBV11-1 and TRBJ1-1, is EAEVAQSPRYKITEKSQAVAFWCDPISGHATLYWYRQILGQGPELLVQFQDESVVDDSQLPKDRFSAERLKGVDSTLKIQPAELGDSAMYLCASSPGPRAFFGQGTRLTVV.

The rearrangement uses TRBV15 and TRBJ2-5; D is ambiguous. There are 14 residues in the CDR3. CDR1 and CDR2 from the germline V gene are LNHNV and YYDKDF (reference sequence). Trimming cost V 1 base and J 2 bases, with 8 bases left between them. CDR3 protein: CATSRVAKQETQYF. CDR3 DNA sequence: TGTGCCACCAGCAGAGTGGCAAAGCAAGAGACCCAGTACTTC.

The V and J genes are TRBV27 and TRBJ2-5, with 8 nucleotides matching TRBD1. Germline CDR1 and CDR2: MNHEY and SMNVEV (reference sequence). The junction had 10 bases not matched to a gene; V was cut back by 6 bases and J by 7 bases. This CDR3 has 14 amino acids. In nucleotides, the CDR3 is TGTGCCAGCAGCCCCGGGACAGGCGGTGTGACCCAGTACTTC. This encodes CASSPGTGGVTQYF.

This chain connects TRBV7-8 to TRBJ2-3, with D perhaps matching TRBD2 (6 bases). Germline assignment: CDR1 SGHVS and CDR2 FQNEAQ. Trimming cost V 2 bases and J 0 bases, with 9 bases left between them. This CDR3 contains 15 residues. The CDR3 loop reads CASSLRLESTDTQYF. Written as DNA, the CDR3 is TGTGCCAGCAGCTTAAGACTAGAAAGCACAGATACGCAGTATTTT.

In its sample, this clone was seen a few times. This rearrangement joins TRBV10-3 to TRBJ2-7; TRBD1 matches at 9 bases. Germline V gives CDR1 ENHRY, CDR2 SYGVKD. The CDR3 runs to 15 residues. V was pared by 6 bases and J by 1 base, with 7 bases of the junction left unmatched. CDR3 nucleotide sequence: TGTGCCATCAGGCAACCGGGACAGGGATCCTACGAGCAGTACTTC. Protein product: CAIRQPGQGSYEQYF.

This clone was detected a few times. J is TRBJ1-1 and V is TRBV7-9; no definite D call. V was trimmed by 2 bases and J by 3 bases, leaving 7 bases between them. Germline lookup yields CDR1 SEHNR and CDR2 FQNEAQ (reference sequence). CDR3 length equals 13 residues. The DNA for the CDR3 is TGTGCCAGCAGCTTATCCCGGGACACTGAAGCTTTCTTT. Its translation is CASSLSRDTEAFF.

The gene calls are TRBV5-4 and TRBJ2-4; TRBD1 matches at 9 bases. Trimming at V came to 2 bases and at J to 9 bases, leaving 6 bases not matched to a gene. Germline CDR1 and CDR2: SGHNT and YYREEE (reference sequence). The CDR3 loop spans 14 amino acids. CDR3: CASSLQGAKVIQYF. The DNA for the CDR3 is TGTGCCAGCAGCTTACAGGGGGCGAAAGTCATTCAGTACTTC.

V gene TRBV14 combines with J gene TRBJ1-4; the D gene is possibly TRBD1 (6 bases). V was trimmed by 1 base and J by 8 bases, leaving 20 bases between them. The CDR3 extends over 17 amino acids. Germline V CDR1 and CDR2: SGHDN, FVKESK. CDR3 region: CASSQGTGTSVWEKLFF. For the CDR3, the DNA is TGTGCCAGCAGCCAAGGAACAGGGACCTCGGTTTGGGAAAAACTGTTTTTT.

J is TRBJ2-1 and V is TRBV4-1; 7 nucleotides agree with TRBD2. The CDR3 has 15 residues. The germline CDR1 and CDR2 sequences are MGHRA and YSYEKL. V lost 2 bases and J lost 9; bases outside the gene matches: 10. The CDR3 region has the DNA TGCGCCAGCAGCCAACAGCCGGGGGAGGGTGGTGAGCAGTTCTTC. This encodes CASSQQPGEGGEQFF.

A few counts support this clone. The rearrangement links TRBV7-2 to TRBJ2-3, with D maybe TRBD2 (6 bases). Trimming took 5 bases from V and 0 from J, leaving 15 bases between them. The CDR3 has 16 residues. The germline V gene has CDR1 SGHTA and CDR2 FQGNSA. The CDR3 spells CASSPLVGTSTDTQYF. The CDR3 coding sequence is TGTGCCAGCAGCCCTCTTGTAGGGACTAGCACAGATACGCAGTATTTT.

Only a few counts were recorded for this clone. The rearrangement joins TRBV7-9 to TRBJ1-3; 8 bases align to TRBD1. CDR3 length equals 17 residues. The germline gives CDR1 SEHNR, CDR2 FQNEAQ (reference sequence). After removal of 4 bases from V and 0 bases from J, the junction contained 8 bases not matched to a gene. The CDR3: CASSSNRDRYSGNTIYF. In DNA form, the CDR3 reads TGTGCCAGCAGCTCAAACCGGGACAGGTACTCTGGAAACACCATATATTTT.

A few counts support this clone. The chain couples TRBV11-2 to TRBJ1-2, with a possible D match to TRBD1 (6 bases). V lost 7 bases to trimming and J lost 4 bases, with 16 bases between them. Per germline, CDR1 SGHAT and CDR2 FQNNGV. CDR3 size: 14 residues. The CDR3 region is CASTLSATGYGYTF. The CDR3 DNA is TGTGCCAGCACCCTTTCCGCGACAGGCTATGGCTACACCTTC.

The chain uses TRBV10-3 and TRBJ2-2; tentative D call: TRBD1 (6 bases). Trimming stripped 9 bases from V and 5 bases from J, with 13 bases between. This CDR3 region has 13 residues. CDR1 is ENHRY, CDR2 SYGVKD, per germline. The CDR3 region is CAMKPGVTGELFF. CDR3 bases: TGTGCCATGAAACCAGGGGTTACCGGGGAGCTGTTTTTT.

Regarding this clone: One end of the junction varies from germline; a read error may be responsible. The V call is TRBV6-1, the J call TRBJ1-5; tentative D call: TRBD1 (5 bases). This CDR3 spans 15 amino acids. Germline V gene data show CDR1 as MNHNS and CDR2 as SASEGT. The CDR3 loop reads CASRERGVPNQPQHF. The CDR3, as DNA: TGTGCCAGCCGTGAACGGGGGGTTCCCAATCAGCCCCAGCATTTT.

This clone was seen only a few times. The chain couples TRBV2 to TRBJ2-1; 7 bases are shared with TRBD2. This CDR3 is 12 amino acids long. The germline V gene encodes CDR1 SNHLY and CDR2 FYNNEI. V was clipped by 8 bases and J by 7 bases; unmatched bases: 5. The CDR3 region is CASGLGVNEQFF. The CDR3 region has the DNA TGTGCCAGCGGACTAGGGGTAAATGAGCAGTTCTTC.